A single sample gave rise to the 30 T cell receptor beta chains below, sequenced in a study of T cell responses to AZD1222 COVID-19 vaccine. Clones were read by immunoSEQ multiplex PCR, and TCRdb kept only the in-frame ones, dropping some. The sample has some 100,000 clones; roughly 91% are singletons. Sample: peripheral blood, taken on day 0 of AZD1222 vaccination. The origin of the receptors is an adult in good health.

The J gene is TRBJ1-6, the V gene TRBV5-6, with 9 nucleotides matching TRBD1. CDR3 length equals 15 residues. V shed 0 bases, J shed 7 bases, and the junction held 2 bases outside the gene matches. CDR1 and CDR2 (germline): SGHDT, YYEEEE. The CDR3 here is CASSLGDRENSPLHF. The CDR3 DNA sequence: TGTGCCAGCAGCTTGGGGGACAGGGAGAATTCACCCCTCCACTTT.

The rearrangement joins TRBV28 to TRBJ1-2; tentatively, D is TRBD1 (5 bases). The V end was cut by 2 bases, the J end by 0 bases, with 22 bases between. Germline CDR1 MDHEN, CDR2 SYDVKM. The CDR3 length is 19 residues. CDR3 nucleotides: TGTGCCAGCAGTTTAAGCCTAAGGGACCGTCCAAATTCTAACTATGGCTACACCTTC. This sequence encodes CASSLSLRDRPNSNYGYTF.

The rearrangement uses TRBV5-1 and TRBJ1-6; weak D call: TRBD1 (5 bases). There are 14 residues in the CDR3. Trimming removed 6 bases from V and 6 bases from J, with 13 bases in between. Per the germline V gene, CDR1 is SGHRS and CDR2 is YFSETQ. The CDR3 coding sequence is TGCGCCAGCACCCGTCGCGGGGGTAATTCACCCCTCCACTTT. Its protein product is CASTRRGGNSPLHF.

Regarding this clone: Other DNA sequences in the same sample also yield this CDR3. The CDR3 sequence is CASSHSNQPQHF. CDR3 sequence (DNA): TGTGCCAGCAGTCACAGCAATCAGCCCCAGCATTTT. The chain employs TRBV27 and TRBJ1-5; D call uncertain. The V gene lost 5 bases and the J gene lost 1 base, with 3 bases spanning the gap. Germline CDR1 and CDR2: MNHEY and SMNVEV (reference sequence). This CDR3 comprises 12 residues.

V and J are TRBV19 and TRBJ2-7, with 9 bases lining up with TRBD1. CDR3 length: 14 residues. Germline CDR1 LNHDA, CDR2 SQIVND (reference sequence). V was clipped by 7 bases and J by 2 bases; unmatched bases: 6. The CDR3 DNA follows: TGTGCCAGTACCCCGGGACAGGGCCCCTACGAGCAGTACTTC. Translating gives CASTPGQGPYEQYF.

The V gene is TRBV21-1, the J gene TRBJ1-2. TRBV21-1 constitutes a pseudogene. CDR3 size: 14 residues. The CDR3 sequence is CASQQVEGFSGYTF. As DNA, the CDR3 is TGTGCCAGCCAGCAAGTGGAGGGTTTTAGCGGCTACACCTTC.

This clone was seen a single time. DNA for the CDR3: TGTGCCAGCAGTGAACAGGGAAGGGAGCTGTTTTTT. Translation gives CASSEQGRELFF. The chain links TRBV2 to TRBJ2-2; D perhaps matches TRBD1 (5 bases). V lost 2 bases, J lost 9 bases, and 7 bases lay in between. Germline CDR1 and CDR2: SNHLY and FYNNEI. The CDR3 contains 12 residues.

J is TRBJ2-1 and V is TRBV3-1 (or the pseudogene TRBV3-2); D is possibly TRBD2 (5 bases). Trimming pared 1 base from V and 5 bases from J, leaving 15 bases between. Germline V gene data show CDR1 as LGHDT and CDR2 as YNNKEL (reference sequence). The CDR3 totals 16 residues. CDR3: CASSQVVSAPNNEQFF. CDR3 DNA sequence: TGTGCCAGCAGCCAAGTAGTTAGCGCCCCGAACAATGAGCAGTTCTTC.

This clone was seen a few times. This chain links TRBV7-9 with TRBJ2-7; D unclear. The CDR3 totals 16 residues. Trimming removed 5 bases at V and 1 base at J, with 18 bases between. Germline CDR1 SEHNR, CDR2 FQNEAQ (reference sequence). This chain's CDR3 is CASSDTKADGSYEQYF. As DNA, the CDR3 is TGTGCCAGCAGCGATACCAAGGCGGACGGATCCTACGAGCAGTACTTC.

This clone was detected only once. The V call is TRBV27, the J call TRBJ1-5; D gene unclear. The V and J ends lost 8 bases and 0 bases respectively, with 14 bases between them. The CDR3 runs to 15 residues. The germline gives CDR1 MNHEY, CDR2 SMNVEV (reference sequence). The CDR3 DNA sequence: TGTGCCAGCGGGCGGACTCCTTCTAGCAATCAGCCCCAGCATTTT. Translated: CASGRTPSSNQPQHF.

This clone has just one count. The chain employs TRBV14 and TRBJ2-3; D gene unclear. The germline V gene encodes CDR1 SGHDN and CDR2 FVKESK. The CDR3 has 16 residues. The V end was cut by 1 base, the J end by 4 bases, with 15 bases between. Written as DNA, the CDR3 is TGTGCCAGCAGCCAAGGAGTCAGTTGGGCGGCAGATACGCAGTATTTT. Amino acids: CASSQGVSWAADTQYF.

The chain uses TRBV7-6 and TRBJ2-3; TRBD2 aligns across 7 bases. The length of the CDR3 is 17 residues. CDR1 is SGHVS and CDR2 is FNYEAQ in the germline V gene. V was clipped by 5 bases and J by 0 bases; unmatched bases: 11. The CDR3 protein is CASSVNGRGISTDTQYF. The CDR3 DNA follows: TGTGCCAGCAGCGTAAACGGGCGGGGGATAAGCACAGATACGCAGTATTTT. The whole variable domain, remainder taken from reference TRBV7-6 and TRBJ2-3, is GAGVSQSPRYKVTKRGQDVALRCDPISGHVSLYWYRQALGQGPEFLTYFNYEAQQDKSGLPNDRFSAERPEGSISTLTIQRTEQRDSAMYRCASSVNGRGISTDTQYFGPGTRLTVL.

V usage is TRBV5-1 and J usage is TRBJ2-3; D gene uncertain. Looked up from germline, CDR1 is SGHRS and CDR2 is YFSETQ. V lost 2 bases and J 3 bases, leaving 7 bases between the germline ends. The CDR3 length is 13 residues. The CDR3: CASSFELTDTQYF. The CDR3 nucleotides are TGCGCCAGCAGCTTCGAACTTACAGATACGCAGTATTTT.

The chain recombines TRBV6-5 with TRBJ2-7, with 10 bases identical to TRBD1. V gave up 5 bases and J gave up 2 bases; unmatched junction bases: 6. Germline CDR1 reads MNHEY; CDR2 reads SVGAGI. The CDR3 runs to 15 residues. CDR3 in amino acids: CASSSPGQGTYEQYF. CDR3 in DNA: TGTGCCAGCAGTAGTCCGGGACAGGGGACCTACGAGCAGTACTTC.

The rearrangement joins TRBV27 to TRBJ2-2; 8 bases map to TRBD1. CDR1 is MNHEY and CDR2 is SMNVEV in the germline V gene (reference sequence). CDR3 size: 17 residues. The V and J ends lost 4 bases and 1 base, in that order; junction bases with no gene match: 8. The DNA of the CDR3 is TGTGCCAGCAGTTCAATCACCGGGACAGGGAACACCGGGGAGCTGTTTTTT. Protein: CASSSITGTGNTGELFF.

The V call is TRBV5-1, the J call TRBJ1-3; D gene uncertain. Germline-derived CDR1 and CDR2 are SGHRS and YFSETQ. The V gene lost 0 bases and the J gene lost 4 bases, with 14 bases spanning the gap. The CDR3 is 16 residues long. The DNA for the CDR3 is TGCGCCAGCAGCTTGGAGTATGGATACTCCGGAAACACCATATATTTT. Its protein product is CASSLEYGYSGNTIYF.

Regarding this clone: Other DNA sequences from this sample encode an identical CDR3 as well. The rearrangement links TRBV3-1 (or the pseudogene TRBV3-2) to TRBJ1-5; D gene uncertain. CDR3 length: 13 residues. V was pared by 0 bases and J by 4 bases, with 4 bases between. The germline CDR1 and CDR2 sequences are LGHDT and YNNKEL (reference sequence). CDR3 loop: CASSQDRNQPQHF. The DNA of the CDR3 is TGTGCCAGCAGCCAAGACAGAAATCAGCCCCAGCATTTT.

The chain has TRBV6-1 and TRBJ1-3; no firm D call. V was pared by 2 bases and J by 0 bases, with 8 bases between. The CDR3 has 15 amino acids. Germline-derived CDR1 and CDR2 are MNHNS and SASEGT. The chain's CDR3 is CASSEKRGSGNTIYF. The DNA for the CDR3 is TGTGCCAGCAGTGAAAAGCGGGGCTCTGGAAACACCATATATTTT.

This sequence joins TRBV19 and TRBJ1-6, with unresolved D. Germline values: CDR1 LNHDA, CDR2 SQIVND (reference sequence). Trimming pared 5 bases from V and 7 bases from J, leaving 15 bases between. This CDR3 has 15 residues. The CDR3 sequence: CASSLYSRVNSPLHF. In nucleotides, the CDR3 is TGTGCCAGTAGTCTCTATTCGAGGGTGAATTCACCCCTCCACTTT.

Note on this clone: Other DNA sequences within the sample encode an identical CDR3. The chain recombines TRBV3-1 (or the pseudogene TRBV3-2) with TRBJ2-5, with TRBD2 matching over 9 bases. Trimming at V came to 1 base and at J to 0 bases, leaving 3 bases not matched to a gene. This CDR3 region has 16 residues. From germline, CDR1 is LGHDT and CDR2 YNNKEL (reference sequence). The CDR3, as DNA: TGTGCCAGCAGCCAAGGGCTAGCGGGGTACCAAGAGACCCAGTACTTC. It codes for CASSQGLAGYQETQYF.

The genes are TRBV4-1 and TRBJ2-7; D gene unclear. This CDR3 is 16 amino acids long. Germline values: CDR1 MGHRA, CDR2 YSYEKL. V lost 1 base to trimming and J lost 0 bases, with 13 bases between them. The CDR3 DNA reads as TGCGCCAGCAGCCAAGGTGTGGATCCAGCCTCCTACGAGCAGTACTTC. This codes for CASSQGVDPASYEQYF.

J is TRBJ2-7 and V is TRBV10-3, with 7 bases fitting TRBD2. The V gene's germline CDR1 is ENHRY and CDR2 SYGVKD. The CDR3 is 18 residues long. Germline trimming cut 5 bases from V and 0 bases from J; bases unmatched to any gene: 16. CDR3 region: CAISSLRVQRGSSYEQYF. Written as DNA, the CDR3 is TGTGCCATCAGTTCCTTGAGGGTCCAGCGGGGTAGCTCCTACGAGCAGTACTTC.

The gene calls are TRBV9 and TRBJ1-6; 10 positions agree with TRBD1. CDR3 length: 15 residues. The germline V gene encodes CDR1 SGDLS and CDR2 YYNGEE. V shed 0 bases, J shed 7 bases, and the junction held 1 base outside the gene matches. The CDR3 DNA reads TGTGCCAGCAGCGTAGAGGGACAGGGGAATTCACCCCTCCACTTT. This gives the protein CASSVEGQGNSPLHF.

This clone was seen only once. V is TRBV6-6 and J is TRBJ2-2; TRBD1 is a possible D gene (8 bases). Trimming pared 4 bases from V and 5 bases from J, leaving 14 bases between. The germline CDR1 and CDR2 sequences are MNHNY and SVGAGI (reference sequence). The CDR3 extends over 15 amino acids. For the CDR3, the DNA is TGTGCCAGCAGTTCCACAGGGGGGGAAACCGGGGAGCTGTTTTTT. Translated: CASSSTGGETGELFF.

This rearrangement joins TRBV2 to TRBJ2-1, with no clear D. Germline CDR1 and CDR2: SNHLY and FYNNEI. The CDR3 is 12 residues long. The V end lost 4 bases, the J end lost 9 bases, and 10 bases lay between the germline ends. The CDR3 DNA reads TGTGCCAGCAGTGGCGAAGTGGGTGAGCAGTTCTTC. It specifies CASSGEVGEQFF.

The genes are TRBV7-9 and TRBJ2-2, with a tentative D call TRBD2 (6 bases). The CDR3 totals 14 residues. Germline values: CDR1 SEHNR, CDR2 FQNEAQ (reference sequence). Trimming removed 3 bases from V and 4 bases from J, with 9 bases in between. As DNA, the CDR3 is TGTGCCAGCAGCTTGCTAGCGTCCACCGGGGAGCTGTTTTTT. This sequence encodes CASSLLASTGELFF.

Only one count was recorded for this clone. The CDR3 spells CASMRETNSPLHF. The CDR3 DNA follows: TGTGCCAGCATGAGGGAGACAAATTCACCCCTCCACTTT. This chain uses TRBV6-5 with TRBJ1-6, with no clear D. V was trimmed by 7 bases and J by 7 bases, leaving 11 bases between them. The CDR3 has 13 residues. CDR1 and CDR2 from the germline V gene are MNHEY and SVGAGI.

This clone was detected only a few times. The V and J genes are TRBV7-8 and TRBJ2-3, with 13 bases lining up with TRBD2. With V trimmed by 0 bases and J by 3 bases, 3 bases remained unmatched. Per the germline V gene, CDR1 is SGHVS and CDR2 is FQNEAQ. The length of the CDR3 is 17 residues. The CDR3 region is CASSLAGLAGVTDTQYF. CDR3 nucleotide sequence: TGTGCCAGCAGCTTAGCTGGACTAGCGGGAGTAACAGATACGCAGTATTTT. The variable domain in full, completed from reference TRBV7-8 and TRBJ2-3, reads GAGVSQSPRYKVAKRGQDVALRCDPISGHVSLFWYQQALGQGPEFLTYFQNEAQLDKSGLPSDRFFAERPEGSVSTLKIQRTQQEDSAVYLCASSLAGLAGVTDTQYFGPGTRLTVL.

The CDR3 region is CASSFPAGLAGGRETQYF. The CDR3 nucleotides are TGTGCCAGCAGCTTCCCCGCCGGACTAGCGGGGGGGCGGGAGACCCAGTACTTC. The chain employs TRBV7-8 and TRBJ2-5, with TRBD2 identical over 15 bases. Germline CDR1 reads SGHVS; CDR2 reads FQNEAQ. This CDR3 spans 18 amino acids. J was trimmed by 5 bases and V by 3 bases; bases with no gene match: 10.

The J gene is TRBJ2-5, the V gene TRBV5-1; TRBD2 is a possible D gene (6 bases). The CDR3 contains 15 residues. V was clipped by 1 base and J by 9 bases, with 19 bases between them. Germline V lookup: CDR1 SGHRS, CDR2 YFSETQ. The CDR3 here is CASSLRPSDPVSQYF. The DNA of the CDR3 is TGCGCCAGCAGCTTGAGGCCTAGCGATCCCGTGTCCCAGTACTTC.